Listed below are T cell receptor beta chains from one sample, sequenced in a study of blood T cell repertoires in COVID-19. Sequencing was performed with immunoSEQ multiplex PCR; in TCRdb, only in-frame clones are kept and a portion is missing. The data contain 90,000 to 110,000 clones, roughly four fifths of them seen just once; the ten biggest clones take up 15%. Source material: peripheral blood. These receptors originate from a woman older than 75 with acute or convalescent COVID-19. Both conserved end residues are part of each CDR3. Fields, in order: CDR3 protein, J gene, V gene.

CDR3 protein: CASSVGSGVQPQHF
J gene: TRBJ1-5
V gene: TRBV9

CDR3 protein: CASSLEPGTSSEQFF
J gene: TRBJ2-1
V gene: TRBV11-2

CDR3 protein: CASSFPGEGTEAFF
J gene: TRBJ1-1
V gene: TRBV7-9

CDR3 protein: CASSVGLETQYF
J gene: TRBJ2-5
V gene: TRBV5-1

CDR3 protein: CAISEGDRSNQPQHF
J gene: TRBJ1-5
V gene: TRBV10-3

CDR3 protein: CASTLGSGTTEAFF
J gene: TRBJ1-1
V gene: TRBV5-1

CDR3 protein: CASSLSLAGVNEQFF
J gene: TRBJ2-1
V gene: TRBV27

CDR3 protein: CASRPTGLETQYF
J gene: TRBJ2-5
V gene: TRBV6-5

CDR3 protein: CASSFYISDTQYF
J gene: TRBJ2-3
V gene: TRBV5-4

CDR3 protein: CASSLRSGTGGQSSYEQYF
J gene: TRBJ2-7
V gene: TRBV7-9

CDR3 protein: CASSSRQAPNYGYTF
J gene: TRBJ1-2
V gene: TRBV7-2

CDR3 protein: CASSDRTGTNTEAFF
J gene: TRBJ1-1
V gene: TRBV25-1

CDR3 protein: CASSRDRISTDTQYF
J gene: TRBJ2-3
V gene: TRBV18

CDR3 protein: CASSPLSGGEAFF
J gene: TRBJ1-1
V gene: TRBV18

CDR3 protein: CSASRRNEQYF
J gene: TRBJ2-7
V gene: TRBV20-1

CDR3 protein: CASSSTARDSPNYGYTF
J gene: TRBJ1-2
V gene: TRBV7-9

CDR3 protein: CSVNRDSYTQYF
J gene: TRBJ2-3
V gene: TRBV29-1

CDR3 protein: CASSLPTGRNQPQHF
J gene: TRBJ1-5
V gene: TRBV19

CDR3 protein: CASSFGQDTGELFF
J gene: TRBJ2-2
V gene: TRBV5-4

CDR3 protein: CASSPVQTSYEQYF
J gene: TRBJ2-7
V gene: TRBV18

CDR3 protein: CASIAGVSYEQYF
J gene: TRBJ2-7
V gene: TRBV2

CDR3 protein: CASSGLWDYGYTF
J gene: TRBJ1-2
V gene: TRBV7-2

CDR3 protein: CASNMTGGDGYTF
J gene: TRBJ1-2
V gene: TRBV27

CDR3 protein: CASSTDRGNSPLHF
J gene: TRBJ1-6
V gene: TRBV7-2

CDR3 protein: CASSNTGTSATSGANVLTF
J gene: TRBJ2-6
V gene: TRBV7-2

CDR3 protein: CASSPDRRSYGYTF
J gene: TRBJ1-2
V gene: TRBV18

CDR3 protein: CASSFRDNNEKLFF
J gene: TRBJ1-4
V gene: TRBV11-3

CDR3 protein: CASSEARTGRGNTIYF
J gene: TRBJ1-3
V gene: TRBV6-1